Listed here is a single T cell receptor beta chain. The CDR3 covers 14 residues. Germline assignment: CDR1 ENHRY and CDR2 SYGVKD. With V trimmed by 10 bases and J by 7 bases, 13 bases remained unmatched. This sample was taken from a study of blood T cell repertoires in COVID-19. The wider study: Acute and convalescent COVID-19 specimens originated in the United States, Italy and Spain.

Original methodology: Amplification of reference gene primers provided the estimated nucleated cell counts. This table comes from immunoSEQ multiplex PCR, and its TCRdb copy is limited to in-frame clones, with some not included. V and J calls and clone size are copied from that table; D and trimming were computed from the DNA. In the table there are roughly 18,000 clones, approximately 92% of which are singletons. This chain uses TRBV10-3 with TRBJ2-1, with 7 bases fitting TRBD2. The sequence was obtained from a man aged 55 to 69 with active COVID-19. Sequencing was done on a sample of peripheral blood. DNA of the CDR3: TGTGCCACGGGGGGTGGGGACCCTTCAAATGAGCAGTTCTTC. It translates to CATGGGDPSNEQFF.